This T cell receptor (beta chain) emerged from a study of CD8+CD57+ T cells in acquired aplastic anemia. Background on the study: Sorted CD4+ and CD8+ cells gave an average of approximately 3.4 ug of DNA.

Concerning this clonotype: What it binds is not known.

According to the study, genomic DNA was the template for TCR beta VDJ and CDR3 profiling. TCRdb reanalysed the reads using MiXCR and keeps one entry per CDR3 protein. The table records under 150,000 distinct CDR3 sequences, 40% of them present only once. The sequenced patients had an expansion of CD8+CD57+ cells seen by flow cytometry. The enrolled patients all had severe acquired aplastic anemia. Patients were therapy-naive when their blood was sampled. Study results and caveats: Overlap between patients and controls comprised roughly 28 CD8+ CDR3 sequences.

The length of the CDR3 is 14 residues. Germline CDR1 reads MDHEN; CDR2 reads SYDVKM. Losses at the gene ends were 6 bases for V and 3 bases for J; bases not matched to a gene: 6. The clonotype originates from a human donor with aplastic anemia. Specimen: sorted CD4+, CD8+, or CD8+CD57+ T cells (not recorded which) from PBMCs. V gene TRBV28 combines with J gene TRBJ2-7; TRBD1 matches 9 bases. The CDR3 nucleotides are TGTGCCAGCAGACGGACAGGGGTCGTCTACGAGCAGTACTTC. Protein product: CASRRTGVVYEQYF.